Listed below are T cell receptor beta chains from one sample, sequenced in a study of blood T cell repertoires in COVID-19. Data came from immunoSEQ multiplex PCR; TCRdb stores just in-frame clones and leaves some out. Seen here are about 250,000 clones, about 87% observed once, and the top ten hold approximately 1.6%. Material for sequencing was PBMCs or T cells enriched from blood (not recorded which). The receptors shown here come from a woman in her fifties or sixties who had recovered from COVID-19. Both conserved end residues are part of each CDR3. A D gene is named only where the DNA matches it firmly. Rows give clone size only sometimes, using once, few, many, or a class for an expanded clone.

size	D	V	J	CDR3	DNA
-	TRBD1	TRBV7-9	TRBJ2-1	CASSHRDRPYNEQFF	TGTGCCAGCAGCCACCGGGACAGGCCCTACAATGAGCAGTTCTTC
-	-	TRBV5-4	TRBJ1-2	CASSWESGGRGYTF	TGTGCCAGCAGCTGGGAGAGCGGGGGCCGTGGCTACACCTTC
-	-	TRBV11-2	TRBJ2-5	CASSLQIQETQYF	TGTGCCAGCAGCTTGCAGATACAAGAGACCCAGTACTTC
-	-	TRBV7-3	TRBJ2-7	CASSLSRWKGLYEQYF	TGTGCCAGCAGCTTAAGCAGGTGGAAGGGGCTATACGAGCAGTACTTC
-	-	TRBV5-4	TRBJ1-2	CASSLAGTYGYTF	TGTGCCAGCAGCTTAGCGGGGACCTATGGCTACACCTTC
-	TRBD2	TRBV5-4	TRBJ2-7	CASSSPRAGESQVEQYF	TGTGCCAGCAGCTCGCCCCGAGCGGGAGAGAGTCAAGTCGAGCAGTACTTC
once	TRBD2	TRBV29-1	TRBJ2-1	CSVARTSGTYNEQFF	TGCAGCGTGGCAAGGACTAGCGGTACGTACAATGAGCAGTTCTTC
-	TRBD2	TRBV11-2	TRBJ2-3	CASSRLAGGADTQYF	TGTGCCAGCAGTCGACTAGCGGGAGGTGCAGATACGCAGTATTTT
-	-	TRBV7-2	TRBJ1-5	CASSLSRGAGGNQPQHF	TGTGCCAGCAGCCTATCACGGGGGGCGGGAGGCAATCAGCCCCAGCATTTT
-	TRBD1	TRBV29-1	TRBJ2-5	CSVVSRGQGVQETQYF	TGCAGCGTTGTCTCGCGGGGACAGGGGGTCCAAGAGACCCAGTACTTC
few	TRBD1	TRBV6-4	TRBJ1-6	CASSEMDRGSSPLHF	TGTGCCAGCAGTGAGATGGACAGGGGGTCTTCACCCCTCCACTTT
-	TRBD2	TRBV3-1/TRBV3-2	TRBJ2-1	CASSTGGSYNEQFF	TGTGCCAGCAGCACGGGAGGCTCCTACAATGAGCAGTTCTTC
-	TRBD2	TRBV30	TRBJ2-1	CAWSVHSGISRALSSYNEQFF	TGTGCCTGGAGTGTACATAGCGGGATCTCACGCGCATTAAGCTCCTACAATGAGCAGTTCTTC
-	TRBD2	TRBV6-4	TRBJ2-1	CASSHSGRAANEQFF	TGTGCCAGCTCCCATTCTGGGAGGGCCGCGAATGAGCAGTTCTTC
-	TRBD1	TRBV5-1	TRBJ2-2	CASQGAQDTGELFF	TGCGCCAGCCAGGGGGCGCAGGACACCGGGGAGCTGTTTTTT
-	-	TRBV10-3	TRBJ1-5	CAISEGGGYQPQHF	TGTGCCATCAGTGAAGGGGGAGGGTATCAGCCCCAGCATTTT
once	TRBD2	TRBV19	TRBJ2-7	CASSSPREGHGEQYF	TGTGCCAGTAGTAGCCCACGGGAGGGCCACGGCGAGCAGTACTTC
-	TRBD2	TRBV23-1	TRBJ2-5	CASSQFERTSATVGLGRGETQYF	TGCGCCAGCAGTCAATTTGAGAGGACTAGCGCCACAGTTGGATTGGGGAGAGGAGAGACCCAGTACTTC
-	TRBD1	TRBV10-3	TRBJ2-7	CAISGTTGIQNEQYF	TGTGCCATCAGTGGGACGACAGGGATCCAAAACGAGCAGTACTTC
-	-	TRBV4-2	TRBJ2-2	CASSQERLYGRAGELFF	TGTGCCAGCAGCCAAGAGAGACTTTACGGGAGAGCCGGGGAGCTGTTTTTT
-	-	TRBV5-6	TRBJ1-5	CASSLWLTLNQPQHF	TGTGCCAGCAGCTTGTGGCTGACACTGAATCAGCCCCAGCATTTT
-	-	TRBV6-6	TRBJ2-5	CALGKETQYF	TGTGCCCTAGGAAAAGAGACCCAGTACTTC
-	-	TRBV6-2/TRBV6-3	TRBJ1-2	CASSYDVTAIGYTF	TGTGCCAGCAGTTACGACGTTACAGCCATTGGCTACACCTTC
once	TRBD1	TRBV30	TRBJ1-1	CAWNTYRGTEAFF	TGTGCCTGGAACACCTACAGGGGCACTGAAGCTTTCTTT
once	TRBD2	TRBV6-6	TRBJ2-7	CASRQVVAGSYEQYF	TGTGCCAGCAGGCAGGTAGTAGCGGGATCCTACGAGCAGTACTTC
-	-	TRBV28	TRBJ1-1	CASSSLGRTEAFF	TGTGCCAGCAGTTCGCTGGGGCGGACTGAAGCTTTCTTT
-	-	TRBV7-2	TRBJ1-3	CASSKGPNSGNTIYF	TGTGCCAGCAGCAAGGGGCCGAACTCTGGAAACACCATATATTTT
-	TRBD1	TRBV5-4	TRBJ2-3	CASSTRQGRTDTQYF	TGTGCCAGCAGCACCAGACAGGGGAGGACAGATACGCAGTATTTT
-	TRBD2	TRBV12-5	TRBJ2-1	CASGSPSGRAPSYNEQFF	TGTGCTAGTGGTTCCCCAAGCGGGAGGGCCCCCTCCTACAATGAGCAGTTCTTC
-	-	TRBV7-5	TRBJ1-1	CARSVPFPRQENTEAFF	TGTGCCAGAAGCGTCCCATTCCCCCGGCAGGAAAACACTGAAGCTTTCTTT
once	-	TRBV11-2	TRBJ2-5	CASSLVPGETQYF	TGTGCCAGCAGCTTAGTCCCAGGGGAGACCCAGTACTTC
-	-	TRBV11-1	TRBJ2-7	CASSPRQNYEQYF	TGTGCCAGCAGCCCGCGGCAGAATTACGAGCAGTACTTC
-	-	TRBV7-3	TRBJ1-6	CASSLNGGSPLHF	TGTGCCAGCAGCTTAAACGGAGGTTCACCCCTCCACTTT
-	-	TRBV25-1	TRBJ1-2	CASSGRQAANYGYTF	TGTGCCAGCAGTGGGAGACAGGCGGCTAACTATGGCTACACCTTC
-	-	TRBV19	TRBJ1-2	CATRGNYGYTF	TGTGCCACAAGGGGTAACTATGGCTACACCTTC
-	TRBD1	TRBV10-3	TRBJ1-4	CATNTGTGNEKLFF	TGTGCCACCAATACCGGGACAGGGAATGAAAAACTGTTTTTT
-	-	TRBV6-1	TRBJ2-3	CASSDPKRTTDTQYF	TGTGCCAGCAGTGACCCTAAGCGGACCACAGATACGCAGTATTTT
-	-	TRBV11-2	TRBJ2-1	CASSAQGSLNNEQFF	TGTGCCAGCAGCGCCCAGGGGTCACTTAACAATGAGCAGTTCTTC
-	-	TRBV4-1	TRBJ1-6	CASSPAPGFNSPLHF	TGCGCCAGCAGCCCAGCCCCGGGATTCAATTCACCCCTCCACTTT
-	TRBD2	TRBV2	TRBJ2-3	CASSEGGRASDTQYF	TGTGCCAGCAGTGAAGGCGGGAGGGCCTCAGATACGCAGTATTTT
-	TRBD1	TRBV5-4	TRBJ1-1	CASSLGSQGRGTEAFF	TGTGCCAGCAGCTTGGGGTCACAGGGGAGAGGGACTGAAGCTTTCTTT
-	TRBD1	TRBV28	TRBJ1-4	CASSFFDRDEKLFF	TGTGCCAGCAGTTTTTTCGACAGGGATGAAAAACTGTTTTTT
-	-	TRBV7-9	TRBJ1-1	CASSPGFMNTEAFF	TGTGCCAGCAGCCCGGGGTTTATGAACACTGAAGCTTTCTTT
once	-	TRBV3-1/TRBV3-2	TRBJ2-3	CASSQDTLVDTQYF	TGTGCCAGCAGCCAAGATACTCTCGTGGATACGCAGTATTTT